The T cell receptor beta chain under discussion was sequenced for a study of cytotoxic CD8 clonotypes in ibrutinib-treated CLL. Study results and limitations: Clonality rose at ibrutinib response, held steady in sustained remission, and fell toward baseline at progression. Contraction or stability on treatment was seen for public clonotypes, which were uncommon.

V lost 3 bases to trimming and J lost 7 bases; unmatched junction nucleotides: 8. The CDR3 is 15 residues long. Germline CDR1 is MNHEY and CDR2 is SMNVEV (reference sequence). A remark on this clone: Antigen specificity is unknown.

The data were produced by immunoSEQ multiplex PCR, yet TCRdb's version contains in-frame clones alone and is incomplete. The sample shows hundreds of thousands of clones, approximately 75% of them seen only once. This clonotype was sampled from a human donor with chronic lymphocytic leukemia. The sequences come from PBMCs, collected after 12 months of ibrutinib treatment. The gene calls are TRBV27 and TRBJ2-1; 8 bases are a match to TRBD2. The CDR3 coding sequence is TGTGCCAGCAGTTTGACCCGGGGGGGCGGGAATGAGCAGTTCTTC. Translation: CASSLTRGGGNEQFF.